Sequencing of this TCR beta chain was carried out in a study of blood T cell repertoires in COVID-19. The germline V and J ends were trimmed by 6 bases and 0 bases, with 18 bases remaining between them. The CDR3 sequence is 17 residues long. Germline CDR1 and CDR2: MGHDK and SYGVNS. Followed over time, Seattle patients had been enrolled while infection was active. The protocol was immunoSEQ multiplex PCR, while the TCRdb copy is restricted to in-frame clones and leaves out a portion. The profile shows some 150,000 clones, over 75% of them singletons. The receptor comes from a man between 60 and 75 years old with COVID-19, enrolled during active disease. Material for sequencing was peripheral blood. This chain connects TRBV25-1 to TRBJ2-1; D is perhaps TRBD2 (6 bases). CDR3 in amino acids: CASRGTSSQSSYNEQFF. CDR3 DNA sequence: TGTGCCAGCAGGGGTACTAGCTCACAGAGCTCCTACAATGAGCAGTTCTTC.